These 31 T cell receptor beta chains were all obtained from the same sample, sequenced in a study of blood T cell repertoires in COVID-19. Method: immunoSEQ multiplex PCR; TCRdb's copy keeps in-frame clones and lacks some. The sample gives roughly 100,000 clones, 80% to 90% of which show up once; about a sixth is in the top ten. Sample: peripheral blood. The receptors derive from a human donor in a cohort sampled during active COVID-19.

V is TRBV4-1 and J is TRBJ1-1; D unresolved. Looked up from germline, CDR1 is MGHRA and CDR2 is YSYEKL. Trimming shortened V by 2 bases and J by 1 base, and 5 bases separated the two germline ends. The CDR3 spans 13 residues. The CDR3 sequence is CASSQTANTEAFF. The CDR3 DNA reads TGCGCCAGCAGCCAAACAGCGAACACTGAAGCTTTCTTT.

In DNA form, the CDR3 reads TGTGCCAGCAGCCCCGGGGGGGGGAGCACAGATACGCAGTATTTT. This encodes CASSPGGGSTDTQYF. This chain uses TRBV4-2 with TRBJ2-3; 8 bases map to TRBD2. V was pared by 4 bases and J by 0 bases, with 3 bases of the junction left unmatched. The CDR3 length is 15 residues. The germline V gene encodes CDR1 LGHNA and CDR2 YNFKEQ.

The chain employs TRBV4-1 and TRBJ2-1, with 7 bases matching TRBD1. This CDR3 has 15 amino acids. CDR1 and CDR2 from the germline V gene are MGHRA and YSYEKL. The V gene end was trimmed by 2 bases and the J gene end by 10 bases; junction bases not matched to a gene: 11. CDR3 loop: CASSQRGRQGQEQFF. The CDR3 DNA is TGCGCCAGCAGCCAAAGGGGCCGACAGGGACAAGAGCAGTTCTTC.

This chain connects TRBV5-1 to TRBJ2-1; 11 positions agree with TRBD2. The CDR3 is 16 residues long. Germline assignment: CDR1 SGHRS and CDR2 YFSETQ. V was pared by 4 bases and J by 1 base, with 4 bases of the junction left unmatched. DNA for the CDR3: TGCGCCAGCAGCCTGATAGCGGGGGGGTCCTACAATGAGCAGTTCTTC. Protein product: CASSLIAGGSYNEQFF.

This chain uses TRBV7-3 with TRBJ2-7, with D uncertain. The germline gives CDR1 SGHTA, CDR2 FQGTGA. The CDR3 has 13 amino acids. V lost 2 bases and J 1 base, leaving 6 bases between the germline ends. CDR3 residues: CASSLSGSYEQYF. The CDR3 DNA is TGTGCCAGCAGCTTATCAGGTTCCTACGAGCAGTACTTC.

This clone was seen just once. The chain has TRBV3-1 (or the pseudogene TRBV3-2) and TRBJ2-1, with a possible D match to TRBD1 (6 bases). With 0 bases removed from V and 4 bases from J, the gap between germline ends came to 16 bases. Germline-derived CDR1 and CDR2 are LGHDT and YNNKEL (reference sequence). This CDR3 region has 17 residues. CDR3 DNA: TGTGCCAGCAGCCAAGATGGACAGCCACCTAGGTACAATGAGCAGTTCTTC. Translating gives CASSQDGQPPRYNEQFF.

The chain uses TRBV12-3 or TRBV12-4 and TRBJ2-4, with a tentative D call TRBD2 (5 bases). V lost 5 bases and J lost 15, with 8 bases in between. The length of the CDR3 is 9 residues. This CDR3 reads CASSAGGYF. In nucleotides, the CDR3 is TGTGCCAGCAGTGCGGGCGGGTACTTC.

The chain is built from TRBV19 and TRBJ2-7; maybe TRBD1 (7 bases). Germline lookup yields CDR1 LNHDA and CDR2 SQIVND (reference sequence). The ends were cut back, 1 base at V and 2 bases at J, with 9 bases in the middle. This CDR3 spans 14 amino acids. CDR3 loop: CASSIGRGPYEQYF. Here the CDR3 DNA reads TGTGCCAGTAGTATAGGGAGGGGGCCCTACGAGCAGTACTTC.

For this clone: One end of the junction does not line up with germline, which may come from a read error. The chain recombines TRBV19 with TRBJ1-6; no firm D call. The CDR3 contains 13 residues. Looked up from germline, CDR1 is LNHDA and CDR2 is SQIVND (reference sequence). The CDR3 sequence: CASGIWHNSPLHF. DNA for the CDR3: TGTGCCAGTGGTATTTGGCATAATTCACCCCTCCACTTT.

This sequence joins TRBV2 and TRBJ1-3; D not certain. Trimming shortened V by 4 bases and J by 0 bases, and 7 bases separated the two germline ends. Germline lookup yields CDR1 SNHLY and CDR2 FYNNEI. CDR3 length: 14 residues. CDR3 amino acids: CASSARGSGNTIYF. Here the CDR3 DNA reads TGTGCCAGCAGTGCCCGGGGCTCTGGAAACACCATATATTTT.

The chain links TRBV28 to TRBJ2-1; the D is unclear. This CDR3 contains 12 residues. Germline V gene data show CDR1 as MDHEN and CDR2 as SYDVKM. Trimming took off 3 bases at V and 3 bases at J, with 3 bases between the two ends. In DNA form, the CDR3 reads TGTGCCAGCAGTTTCGGCTACAATGAGCAGTTCTTC. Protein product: CASSFGYNEQFF.

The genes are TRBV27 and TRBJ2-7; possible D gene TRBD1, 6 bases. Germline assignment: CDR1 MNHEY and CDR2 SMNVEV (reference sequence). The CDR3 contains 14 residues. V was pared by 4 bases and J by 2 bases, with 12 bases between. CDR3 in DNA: TGTGCCAGCAGTTACAGGGTGGGGGCCTACGAGCAGTACTTC. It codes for CASSYRVGAYEQYF.

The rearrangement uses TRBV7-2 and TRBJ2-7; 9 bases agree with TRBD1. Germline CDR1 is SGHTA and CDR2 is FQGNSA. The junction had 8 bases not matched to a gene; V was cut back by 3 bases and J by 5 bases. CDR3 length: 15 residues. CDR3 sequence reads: CASSFGDRAHHEQYF. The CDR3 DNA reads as TGTGCCAGCAGCTTTGGGGACAGGGCTCACCACGAGCAGTACTTC.

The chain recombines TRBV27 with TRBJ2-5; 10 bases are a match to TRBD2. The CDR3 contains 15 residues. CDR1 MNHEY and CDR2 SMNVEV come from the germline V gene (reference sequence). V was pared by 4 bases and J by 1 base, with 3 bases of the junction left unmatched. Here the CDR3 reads CASSSKRGGQETQYF. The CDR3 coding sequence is TGTGCCAGCAGTTCGAAGCGGGGGGGCCAAGAGACCCAGTACTTC.

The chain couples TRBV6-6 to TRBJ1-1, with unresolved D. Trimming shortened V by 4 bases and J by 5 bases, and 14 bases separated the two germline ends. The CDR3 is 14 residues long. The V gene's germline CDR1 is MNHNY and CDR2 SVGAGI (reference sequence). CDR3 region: CASSSTRTGTEAFF. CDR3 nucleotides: TGTGCCAGCAGTTCGACAAGAACGGGGACTGAAGCTTTCTTT.

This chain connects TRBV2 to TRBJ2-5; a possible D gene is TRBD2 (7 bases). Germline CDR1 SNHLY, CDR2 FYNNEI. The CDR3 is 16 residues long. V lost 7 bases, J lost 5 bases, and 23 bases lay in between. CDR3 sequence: CASTRQALGGWETQYF. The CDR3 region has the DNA TGTGCCAGCACAAGACAGGCTTTGGGGGGGTGGGAGACCCAGTACTTC.

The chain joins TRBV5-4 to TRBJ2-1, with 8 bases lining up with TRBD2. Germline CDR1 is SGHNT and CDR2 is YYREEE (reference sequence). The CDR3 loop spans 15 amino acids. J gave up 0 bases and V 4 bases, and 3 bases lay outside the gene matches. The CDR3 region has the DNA TGTGCCAGCAGCCCGGGGGGGAGCTCCTACAATGAGCAGTTCTTC. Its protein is CASSPGGSSYNEQFF.

The CDR3, as DNA: TGTGCCAGCTCCTCTACGCGGAACACTGAAGCTTTCTTT. Encoded protein: CASSSTRNTEAFF. The chain joins TRBV18 to TRBJ1-1; the D is unclear. V shed 6 bases and J shed 1 base, with 9 bases lying between them. There are 13 residues in the CDR3. From germline, CDR1 is KGHSH and CDR2 LQKENI.

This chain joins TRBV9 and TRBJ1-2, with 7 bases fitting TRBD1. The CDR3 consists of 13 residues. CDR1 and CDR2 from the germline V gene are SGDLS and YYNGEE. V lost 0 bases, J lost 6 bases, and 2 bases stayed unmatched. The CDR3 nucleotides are TGTGCCAGCAGCGTAGGGGGACAGAATGGCTACACCTTC. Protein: CASSVGGQNGYTF.

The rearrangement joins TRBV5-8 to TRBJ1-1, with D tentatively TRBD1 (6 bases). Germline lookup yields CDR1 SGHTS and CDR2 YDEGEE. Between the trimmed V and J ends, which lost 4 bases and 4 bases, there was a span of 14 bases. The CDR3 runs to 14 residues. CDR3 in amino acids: CASSPGGRSTEAFF. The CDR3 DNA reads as TGTGCCAGCAGCCCCGGGGGGCGGAGCACTGAAGCTTTCTTT.

The CDR3 reads CASSDPGQGARGYTF. The CDR3 region has the DNA TGCGCCAGCAGTGATCCGGGACAGGGGGCGCGGGGCTACACCTTC. The J gene is TRBJ1-2, the V gene TRBV5-1, with 12 nucleotides matching TRBD1. The CDR3 runs to 15 residues. V trimming: 5 bases; J trimming: 8 bases; junction bases outside the gene matches: 10. Germline V lookup: CDR1 SGHRS, CDR2 YFSETQ.

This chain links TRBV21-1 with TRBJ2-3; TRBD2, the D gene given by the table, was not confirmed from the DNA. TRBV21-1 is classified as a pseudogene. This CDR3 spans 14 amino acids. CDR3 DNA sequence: TGTGCCAGCAGCAAAGTCCGGTTTTCGGATACGCAGTATTTT. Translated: CASSKVRFSDTQYF.

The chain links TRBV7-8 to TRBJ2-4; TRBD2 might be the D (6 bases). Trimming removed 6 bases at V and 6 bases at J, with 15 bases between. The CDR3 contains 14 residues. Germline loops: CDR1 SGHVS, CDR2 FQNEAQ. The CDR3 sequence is CASSPLGGPNIQYF. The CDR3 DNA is TGTGCCAGCAGTCCTCTGGGGGGACCAAACATTCAGTACTTC.

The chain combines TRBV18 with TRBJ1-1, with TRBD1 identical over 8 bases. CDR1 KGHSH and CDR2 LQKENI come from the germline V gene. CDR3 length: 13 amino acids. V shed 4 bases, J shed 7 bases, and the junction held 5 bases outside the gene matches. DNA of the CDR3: TGTGCCAGCTCACATTCAGGGGGCTTTGAAGCTTTCTTT. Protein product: CASSHSGGFEAFF.

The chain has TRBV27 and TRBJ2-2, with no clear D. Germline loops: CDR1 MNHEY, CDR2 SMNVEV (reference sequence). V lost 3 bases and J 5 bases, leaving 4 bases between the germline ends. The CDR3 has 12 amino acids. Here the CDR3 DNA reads TGTGCCAGCAGTTTTTATACCGGGGAGCTGTTTTTT. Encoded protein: CASSFYTGELFF.

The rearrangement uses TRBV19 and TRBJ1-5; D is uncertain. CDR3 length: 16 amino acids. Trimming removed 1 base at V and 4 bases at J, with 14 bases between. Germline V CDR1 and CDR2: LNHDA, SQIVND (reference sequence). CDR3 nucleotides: TGTGCCAGTAGTATAGTACCCAGGTCGGGGAATCAGCCCCAGCATTTT. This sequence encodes CASSIVPRSGNQPQHF.

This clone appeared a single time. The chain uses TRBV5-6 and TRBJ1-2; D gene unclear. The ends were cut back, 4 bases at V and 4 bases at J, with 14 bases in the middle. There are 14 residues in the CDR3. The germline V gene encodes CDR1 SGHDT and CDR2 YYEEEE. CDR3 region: CASSREGYSYGYTF. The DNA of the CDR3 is TGTGCCAGCAGCCGAGAGGGATATAGCTATGGCTACACCTTC.

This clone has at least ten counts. CDR3 DNA: TGTGCCAGCAACCCCGGGTGGGCTAGCGGGGCTACTATGAAGCAGTACTTC. It is translated as CASNPGWASGATMKQYF. The chain couples TRBV27 to TRBJ2-7; TRBD2 aligns across 9 bases. CDR1 and CDR2 from the germline V gene are MNHEY and SMNVEV (reference sequence). The CDR3 is made up of 17 amino acids. Unmatched junction bases numbered 21, after V lost 7 bases and J lost 8 bases.

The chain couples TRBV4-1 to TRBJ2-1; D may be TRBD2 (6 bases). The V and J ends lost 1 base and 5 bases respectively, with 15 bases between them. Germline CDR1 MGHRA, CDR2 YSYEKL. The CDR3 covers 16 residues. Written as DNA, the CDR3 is TGCGCCAGCAGCCAAGTACGGGACTTGCGGAACAATGAGCAGTTCTTC. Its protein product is CASSQVRDLRNNEQFF.

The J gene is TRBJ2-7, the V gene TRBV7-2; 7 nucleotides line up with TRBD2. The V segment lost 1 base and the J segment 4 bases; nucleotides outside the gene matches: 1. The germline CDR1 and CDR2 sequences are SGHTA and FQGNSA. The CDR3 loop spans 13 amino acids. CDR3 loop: CASSLDGGYEQYF. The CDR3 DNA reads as TGTGCCAGCAGCTTAGACGGGGGGTACGAGCAGTACTTC.

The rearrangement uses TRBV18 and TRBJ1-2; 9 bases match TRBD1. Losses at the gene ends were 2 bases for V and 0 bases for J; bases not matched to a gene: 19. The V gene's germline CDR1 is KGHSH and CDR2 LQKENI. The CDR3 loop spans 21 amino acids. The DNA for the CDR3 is TGTGCCAGCTCACCAGCAATAAGGGTCCGGGACAGGGAGCACACTAACTATGGCTACACCTTC. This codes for CASSPAIRVRDREHTNYGYTF. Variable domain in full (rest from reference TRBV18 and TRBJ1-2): NAGVMQNPRHLVRRRGQEARLRCSPMKGHSHVYWYRQLPEEGLKFMVYLQKENIIDESGMPKERFSAEFPKEGPSILRIQQVVRGDSAAYFCASSPAIRVRDREHTNYGYTFGSGTRLTVV.